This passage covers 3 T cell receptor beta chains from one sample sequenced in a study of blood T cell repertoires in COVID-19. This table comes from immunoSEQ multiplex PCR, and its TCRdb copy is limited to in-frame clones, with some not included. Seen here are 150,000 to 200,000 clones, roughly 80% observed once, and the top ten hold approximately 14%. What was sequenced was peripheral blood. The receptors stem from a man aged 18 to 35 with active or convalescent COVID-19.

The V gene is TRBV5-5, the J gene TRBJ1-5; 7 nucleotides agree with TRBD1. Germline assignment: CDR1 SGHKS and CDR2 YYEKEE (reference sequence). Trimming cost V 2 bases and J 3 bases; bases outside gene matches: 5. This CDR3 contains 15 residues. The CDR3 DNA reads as TGTGCCAGCAGCTTTACAACAGGGGTCAATCAGCCCCAGCATTTT. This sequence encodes CASSFTTGVNQPQHF.

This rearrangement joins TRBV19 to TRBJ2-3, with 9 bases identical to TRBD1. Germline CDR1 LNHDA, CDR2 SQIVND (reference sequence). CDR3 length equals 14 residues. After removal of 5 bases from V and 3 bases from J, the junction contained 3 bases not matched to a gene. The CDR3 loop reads CASSLGQGTDTQYF. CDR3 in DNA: TGTGCCAGTAGTCTAGGACAGGGGACAGATACGCAGTATTTT.

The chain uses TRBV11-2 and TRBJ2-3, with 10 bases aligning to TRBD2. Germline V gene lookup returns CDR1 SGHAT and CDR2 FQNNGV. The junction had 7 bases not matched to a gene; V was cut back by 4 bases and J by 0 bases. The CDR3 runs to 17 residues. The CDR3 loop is CASSYRGLAASTDTQYF. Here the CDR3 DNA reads TGTGCCAGCAGCTATAGAGGACTAGCGGCAAGCACAGATACGCAGTATTTT.